Following are 9 T cell receptor beta chains from one sample sequenced in a study of CD8 T cells in Susac syndrome. After extraction with the RNeasy kit, about 0.45 to 1 ug of the RNA was reverse transcribed using random hexamers. TCRdb re-analysed the immunoSEQ multiplex PCR reads in MiXCR, keeping a single row per CDR3 protein. Of 200,000 to 300,000 distinct CDR3 sequences in the sample, around 95% were seen once. The sequencing input was CD4+ T cells from PBMCs. These receptors originate from a human donor with multiple sclerosis.

The chain has TRBV7-2 and TRBJ1-1; D unclear. This CDR3 contains 13 residues. Trimming took off 3 bases at V and 4 bases at J, with 9 bases between the two ends. In germline, CDR1 is SGHTA, CDR2 FQGNSA. CDR3: CASSFRVGTEAFF. CDR3 in DNA: TGTGCCAGCAGCTTTAGGGTCGGCACTGAAGCTTTCTTT.

This chain connects TRBV25-1 to TRBJ2-5; 14 bases map to TRBD2. There are 17 residues in the CDR3. CDR1 and CDR2 (germline): MGHDK, SYGVNS. Trimming removed 6 bases from V and 5 bases from J; junction bases left unmatched: 11. The CDR3 DNA reads as TGTGCCAGCAGCCGCCGACTAGCGGGGGGGGTTTGGGAGACCCAGTACTTC. It is translated as CASSRRLAGGVWETQYF.

The chain couples TRBV9 to TRBJ1-3, with 7 bases fitting TRBD1. This CDR3 comprises 15 residues. Germline V gene sequence: CDR1 SGDLS, CDR2 YYNGEE. With 4 bases clipped from V and 3 bases from J, the junction kept 7 bases outside the gene matches. DNA of the CDR3: TGTGCCAGCAGCCCCGAGACAGGGCTTGGAAACACCATATATTTT. This sequence encodes CASSPETGLGNTIYF.

This clonotype showed up just once. The chain employs TRBV5-4 and TRBJ2-5; D remains ambiguous. The CDR3 has 13 residues. Germline V gene data show CDR1 as SGHNT and CDR2 as YYREEE (reference sequence). V was shortened by 0 bases and J by 2 bases, with 5 bases between the two germline ends. The CDR3 nucleotides are TGTGCCAGCAGCTTGGCCAAGCAAGAGACCCAGTACTTC. Translated, it gives CASSLAKQETQYF.

The chain carries TRBV28 and TRBJ1-1; the D is unclear. The V end lost 0 bases, the J end lost 6 bases, and 5 bases lay between the germline ends. Germline values: CDR1 MDHEN, CDR2 SYDVKM. This CDR3 spans 12 amino acids. The CDR3 DNA follows: TGTGCCAGCAGTTTATGGGACGCTGAAGCTTTCTTT. This codes for CASSLWDAEAFF.

This chain links TRBV20-1 with TRBJ1-1, with a tentative D call TRBD1 (5 bases). This CDR3 has 12 amino acids. V was trimmed by 6 bases and J by 10 bases, leaving 18 bases between them. The V gene's germline CDR1 is DFQATT and CDR2 SNEGSKA (reference sequence). This chain's CDR3 is CSAAAGATGAFF. The CDR3 DNA reads TGCAGTGCCGCGGCTGGGGCAACGGGAGCTTTCTTT.

The V and J genes are TRBV6-1 and TRBJ1-2, with D possibly TRBD1 on 6 matching bases. From germline, CDR1 is MNHNS and CDR2 SASEGT. V shed 7 bases and J shed 6 bases, with 18 bases lying between them. The CDR3 extends over 14 amino acids. The CDR3 loop reads CASTREGGRNGYTF. In DNA, the CDR3 is TGTGCCAGCACCCGAGAGGGGGGGAGAAATGGCTACACCTTC.

About this clonotype: An end of the junction differs from the germline gene, which may be a read error. V usage is TRBV19 and J usage is TRBJ2-3; no reliable D call. The germline V gene has CDR1 LNHDA and CDR2 SQIVND (reference sequence). This CDR3 has 13 amino acids. CDR3 coding DNA: TGTGCAAGTACGGGCCTCGCGATAGATACGCAGTATTTT. This encodes CASTGLAIDTQYF.

The genes are TRBV7-2 and TRBJ1-3; 9 nucleotides line up with TRBD1. V trimming: 6 bases; J trimming: 4 bases; junction bases outside the gene matches: 7. CDR3 size: 15 residues. The germline CDR1 and CDR2 sequences are SGHTA and FQGNSA. Here the CDR3 DNA reads TGTGCCAGCAGTCCGGGACAGGGTATGGGAAACACCATATATTTT. This sequence encodes CASSPGQGMGNTIYF.